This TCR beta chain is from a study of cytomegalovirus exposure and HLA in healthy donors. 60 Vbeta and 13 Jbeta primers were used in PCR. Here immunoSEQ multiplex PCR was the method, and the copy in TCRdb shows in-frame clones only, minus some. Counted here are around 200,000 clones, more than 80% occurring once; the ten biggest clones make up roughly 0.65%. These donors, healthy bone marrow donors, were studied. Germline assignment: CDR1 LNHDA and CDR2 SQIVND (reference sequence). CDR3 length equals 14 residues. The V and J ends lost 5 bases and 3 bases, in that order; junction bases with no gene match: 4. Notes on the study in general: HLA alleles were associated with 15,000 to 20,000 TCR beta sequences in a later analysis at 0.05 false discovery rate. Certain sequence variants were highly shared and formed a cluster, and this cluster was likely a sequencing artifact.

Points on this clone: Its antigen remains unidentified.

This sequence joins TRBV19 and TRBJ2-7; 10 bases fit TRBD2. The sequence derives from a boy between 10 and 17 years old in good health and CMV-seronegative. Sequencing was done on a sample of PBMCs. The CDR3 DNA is TGTGCCAGTAGTTTAGCGGGAGGTTACTACGAGCAGTACTTC. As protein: CASSLAGGYYEQYF.